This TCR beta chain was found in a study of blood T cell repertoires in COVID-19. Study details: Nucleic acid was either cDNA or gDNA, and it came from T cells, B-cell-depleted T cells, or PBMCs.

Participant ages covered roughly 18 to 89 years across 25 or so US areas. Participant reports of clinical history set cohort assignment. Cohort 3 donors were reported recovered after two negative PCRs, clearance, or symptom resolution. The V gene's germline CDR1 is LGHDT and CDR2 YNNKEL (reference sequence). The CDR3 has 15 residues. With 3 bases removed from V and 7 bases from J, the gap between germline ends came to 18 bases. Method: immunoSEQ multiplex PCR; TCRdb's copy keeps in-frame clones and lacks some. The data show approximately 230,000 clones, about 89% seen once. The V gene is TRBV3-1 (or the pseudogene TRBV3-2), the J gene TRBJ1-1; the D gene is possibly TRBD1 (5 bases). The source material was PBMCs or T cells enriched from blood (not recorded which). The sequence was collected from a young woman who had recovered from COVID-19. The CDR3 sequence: CASSQSSAREDEAFF. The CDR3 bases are TGTGCCAGCAGCCAGAGCAGCGCCAGGGAGGATGAAGCTTTCTTT.